This T cell receptor (beta chain) was sequenced during a study of T cells in Graves' hyperthyroidism and ophthalmopathy. Patients with uncontrolled infections, other autoimmune diseases, pregnancy or lactation were excluded. RNA transcripts gave rise to amplified TCR beta CDR3 regions. HTBI primers were the set used in a first-round RT-PCR of the TCR CDR3. One entry per CDR3 protein, called by TCRdb with MiXCR from the multiplex PCR reads. Of about 380,000 distinct CDR3 sequences listed, less than 20% are singletons. Germline-derived CDR1 and CDR2 are SQVTM and ANQGSEA. CDR3 length equals 12 residues. V shed 1 base and J shed 6 bases, with 7 bases lying between them.

The V and J genes are TRBV29-1 and TRBJ2-1, with a possible D match to TRBD1 (6 bases). This receptor was obtained from a man aged 18 to 29 with Graves' ophthalmopathy. The specimen sequenced was blood. Here the CDR3 reads CSVEVGGNEQFF. Here the CDR3 DNA reads TGCAGCGTTGAAGTAGGGGGCAATGAGCAGTTCTTC.